These 28 T cell receptor beta chains originate from one sample sequenced in a study of cytomegalovirus exposure and HLA in healthy donors. This PCR relied on a set of 60 Vbeta primers and 13 Jbeta primers. Measured with immunoSEQ multiplex PCR; TCRdb has only the in-frame clones, and not every one. The table lists roughly 200,000 clones, roughly 90% of them singletons. The specimen was PBMCs. The receptor set was obtained from a young woman in good health and CMV-seronegative.

The chain couples TRBV7-2 to TRBJ1-2; 7 nucleotides line up with TRBD1. CDR1 SGHTA and CDR2 FQGNSA come from the germline V gene. The junction had 13 bases not matched to a gene; V was cut back by 5 bases and J by 1 base. This CDR3 region has 17 residues. The CDR3 is CASSPQRTGTINYGYTF. Here the CDR3 DNA reads TGTGCCAGCAGCCCCCAAAGGACAGGCACGATTAACTATGGCTACACCTTC.

The chain recombines TRBV6-1 with TRBJ2-1, with TRBD2 matching 8 bases. Losses at the gene ends were 4 bases for V and 4 bases for J; bases not matched to a gene: 15. The CDR3 length is 18 residues. The germline CDR1 and CDR2 sequences are MNHNS and SASEGT. CDR3 in amino acids: CASSGLAGPTLGYNEQFF. CDR3 DNA sequence: TGTGCCAGCAGTGGATTAGCGGGACCAACCCTTGGATACAATGAGCAGTTCTTC.

The chain combines TRBV5-4 with TRBJ2-3; no firm D call. CDR1 and CDR2 (germline): SGHNT, YYREEE (reference sequence). The CDR3 length is 12 residues. The germline V and J ends were trimmed by 2 bases and 6 bases, with 7 bases remaining between them. In DNA form, the CDR3 reads TGTGCCAGCAGCTTACGGTCGGATACGCAGTATTTT. Protein product: CASSLRSDTQYF.

The genes are TRBV7-2 and TRBJ2-1; TRBD2 aligns across 8 bases. Germline-derived CDR1 and CDR2 are SGHTA and FQGNSA. The ends lost 2 bases at V and 9 bases at J; junction bases unmatched: 6. The CDR3 loop spans 14 amino acids. The chain's CDR3 is CASSLRRGGGEQFF. Written as DNA, the CDR3 is TGTGCCAGCAGCTTACGACGGGGGGGCGGTGAGCAGTTCTTC.

CDR3 region: CASSVRQGGNTIYF. DNA of the CDR3: TGTGCCAGCAGTGTTCGTCAGGGAGGAAACACCATATATTTT. V gene TRBV2 combines with J gene TRBJ1-3; a possible D gene is TRBD1 (5 bases). The CDR3 totals 14 residues. Germline values: CDR1 SNHLY, CDR2 FYNNEI. V was shortened by 4 bases and J by 4 bases, with 11 bases between the two germline ends.

Here the CDR3 reads CASSVDRVNSPLHF. CDR3 bases: TGCGCCAGCAGTGTTGACAGGGTCAATTCACCCCTCCACTTT. The V call is TRBV10-2, the J call TRBJ1-6; TRBD1 matches at 7 bases. The CDR3 consists of 14 residues. With V trimmed by 4 bases and J by 7 bases, 4 bases remained unmatched. Germline-derived CDR1 and CDR2 are WSHSY and SAAADI.

CDR3 DNA: TGCGCCAGCAACGAACGCGGAGGCGGGGGCACAGATACGCAGTATTTT. Protein: CASNERGGGGTDTQYF. The V call is TRBV5-1, the J call TRBJ2-3; TRBD2 might be the D (6 bases). Trimming removed 6 bases at V and 1 base at J, with 18 bases between. The CDR3 sequence is 16 residues long. The germline gives CDR1 SGHRS, CDR2 YFSETQ.

Turning to this clone: The same CDR3 can be traced to other DNA sequences in this sample. The J gene is TRBJ2-3, the V gene TRBV5-4; 9 bases match TRBD2. The CDR3 has 16 amino acids. Germline values: CDR1 SGHNT, CDR2 YYREEE (reference sequence). Losses at the gene ends were 3 bases for V and 2 bases for J; bases not matched to a gene: 7. The CDR3 DNA reads TGTGCCAGCAGCTCTCTAGCGGGGACCTCCACAGATACGCAGTATTTT. Its translation is CASSSLAGTSTDTQYF.

This clone was detected a few times. This chain connects TRBV19 to TRBJ2-2; the D gene is possibly TRBD2 (5 bases). Trimming took 6 bases from V and 7 from J, leaving 12 bases between them. Germline V gives CDR1 LNHDA, CDR2 SQIVND (reference sequence). CDR3 length: 13 amino acids. The CDR3 region has the DNA TGTGCCAGTAGCTCTCTAGCAGGCGGGGAGCTGTTTTTT. Its protein product is CASSSLAGGELFF.

The rearrangement links TRBV18 to TRBJ1-1; perhaps TRBD1 as D (6 bases). Trimming stripped 10 bases from V and 0 bases from J, with 12 bases between. The V gene's germline CDR1 is KGHSH and CDR2 LQKENI. The CDR3 is 13 residues long. CDR3 residues: CATAEGVNTEAFF. CDR3 DNA: TGTGCCACCGCTGAGGGGGTGAACACTGAAGCTTTCTTT.

CDR3 sequence (DNA): TGTGCCAGCAGTAGGGGGGGACACGACACAGATACGCAGTATTTT. Translating it yields CASSRGGHDTDTQYF. The chain joins TRBV6-6 to TRBJ2-3, with D possibly TRBD2 on 7 matching bases. V lost 5 bases to trimming and J lost 2 bases, with 14 bases between them. This CDR3 region has 15 residues. Germline V gives CDR1 MNHNY, CDR2 SVGAGI (reference sequence).

The chain recombines TRBV4-1 with TRBJ2-1; maybe TRBD1 (6 bases). CDR1 is MGHRA, CDR2 YSYEKL, per germline. The V and J ends lost 5 bases and 0 bases respectively, with 17 bases between them. This CDR3 comprises 17 residues. As DNA, the CDR3 is TGCGCCAGCAGCATAAGACAGGCTCGGAGCTCCTACAATGAGCAGTTCTTC. This codes for CASSIRQARSSYNEQFF.

The chain uses TRBV4-3 and TRBJ2-4, with TRBD1 as a possible D gene (6 bases). The CDR3 totals 15 residues. V was cut by 3 bases and J by 1 base, with 10 bases left in between. Germline values: CDR1 LGHNA, CDR2 YSLEER. DNA of the CDR3: TGCGCCAGCAGCCACTCTACAGGGGCCAAAAACATTCAGTACTTC. This gives the protein CASSHSTGAKNIQYF.

The chain uses TRBV2 and TRBJ2-3; TRBD2 aligns across 10 bases. This CDR3 is 18 amino acids long. CDR1 is SNHLY, CDR2 FYNNEI, per germline. The V gene end was trimmed by 3 bases and the J gene end by 2 bases; junction bases not matched to a gene: 11. This chain's CDR3 is CASSDMVASGGYTDTQYF. In DNA, the CDR3 is TGTGCCAGCAGTGATATGGTGGCTAGCGGGGGCTACACAGATACGCAGTATTTT.

The chain has TRBV5-5 and TRBJ1-3; D not resolved. The CDR3 sequence is 15 residues long. Trimming shortened V by 0 bases and J by 0 bases, and 7 bases separated the two germline ends. Germline V gene data show CDR1 as SGHKS and CDR2 as YYEKEE (reference sequence). CDR3: CASSLVFFSGNTIYF. The DNA for the CDR3 is TGTGCCAGCAGCTTGGTCTTTTTCTCTGGAAACACCATATATTTT.

CDR3 protein: CASSQVGWGAATNEKLFF. The CDR3 DNA reads as TGCGCCAGCAGCCAAGTGGGGTGGGGAGCCGCAACTAATGAAAAACTGTTTTTT. The gene calls are TRBV4-1 and TRBJ1-4, with no clear D. This CDR3 is 18 amino acids long. Germline V gives CDR1 MGHRA, CDR2 YSYEKL. Trimming cost V 1 base and J 0 bases, with 15 bases left between them.

This clone occurred once. The V and J genes are TRBV28 and TRBJ2-7; 9 nucleotides line up with TRBD1. CDR3 length equals 15 residues. CDR1 and CDR2 from the germline V gene are MDHEN and SYDVKM. V lost 6 bases, J lost 3 bases, and 9 bases stayed unmatched. CDR3 nucleotide sequence: TGTGCCAGCAGCGACCGGGACAGGGTTTTCTACGAGCAGTACTTC. It encodes CASSDRDRVFYEQYF.

The CDR3 here is CASSPGQGITWGGYTF. The CDR3 bases are TGTGCCAGCAGCCCGGGACAGGGGATCACCTGGGGAGGCTACACCTTC. V usage is TRBV9 and J usage is TRBJ1-2; 10 bases match TRBD1. Germline CDR1 reads SGDLS; CDR2 reads YYNGEE. V shed 4 bases, J shed 8 bases, and the junction held 14 bases outside the gene matches. The CDR3 is 16 amino acids. Variable domain in full (rest from reference TRBV9 and TRBJ1-2): DSGVTQTPKHLITATGQRVTLRCSPRSGDLSVYWYQQSLDQGLQFLIQYYNGEERAKGNILERFSAQQFPDLHSELNLSSLELGDSALYFCASSPGQGITWGGYTFGSGTRLTVV.

CDR3 protein: CASSLVAATEAFF. As DNA, the CDR3 is TGTGCCAGCAGCTTGGTAGCGGCCACTGAAGCTTTCTTT. This chain joins TRBV5-4 and TRBJ1-1; D not certain. The CDR3 has 13 amino acids. Germline CDR1 SGHNT, CDR2 YYREEE (reference sequence). V lost 0 bases, J lost 4 bases, and 7 bases lay in between. Together with reference TRBV5-4 and TRBJ1-1, the CDR3 gives the full variable domain: ETGVTQSPTHLIKTRGQQVTLRCSSQSGHNTVSWYQQALGQGPQFIFQYYREEENGRGNFPPRFSGLQFPNYSSELNVNALELDDSALYLCASSLVAATEAFFGQGTRLTVV.

The sample holds a few counts of this clone. The V call is TRBV9, the J call TRBJ2-1; D might be TRBD2 (6 bases). The V end lost 4 bases, the J end lost 4 bases, and 15 bases lay between the germline ends. The CDR3 loop spans 15 amino acids. The germline gives CDR1 SGDLS, CDR2 YYNGEE. The CDR3 reads CASSSRTTRYNEQFF. In DNA form, the CDR3 reads TGTGCCAGCAGCTCAAGGACTACGAGATACAATGAGCAGTTCTTC. Filled out from reference TRBV9 and TRBJ2-1, the complete variable domain reads DSGVTQTPKHLITATGQRVTLRCSPRSGDLSVYWYQQSLDQGLQFLIQYYNGEERAKGNILERFSAQQFPDLHSELNLSSLELGDSALYFCASSSRTTRYNEQFFGPGTRLTVL.

The chain couples TRBV7-3 to TRBJ1-1; D uncertain. V dropped 5 bases and J dropped 1 base, with 14 bases sitting between them. This CDR3 spans 15 amino acids. The V gene's germline CDR1 is SGHTA and CDR2 FQGTGA. CDR3 sequence (DNA): TGTGCCAGCAGCGCTACGGGTCGTCAGAACACTGAAGCTTTCTTT. This gives the protein CASSATGRQNTEAFF.

V usage is TRBV25-1 and J usage is TRBJ2-1; TRBD1 agrees at 9 bases. With V trimmed by 3 bases and J by 3 bases, 12 bases remained unmatched. The CDR3 is 18 amino acids. CDR1 is MGHDK, CDR2 SYGVNS, per germline. The CDR3 spells CASSEGTGWDEDYNEQFF. CDR3 DNA: TGTGCCAGCAGTGAGGGGACAGGGTGGGACGAAGACTACAATGAGCAGTTCTTC. Using reference TRBV25-1 and TRBJ2-1 for the parts outside the CDR3, the full variable domain is EADIYQTPRYLVIGTGKKITLECSQTMGHDKMYWYQQDPGMELHLIHYSYGVNSTEKGDLSSESTVSRIRTEHFPLTLESARPSHTSQYLCASSEGTGWDEDYNEQFFGPGTRLTVL.

For this clone: One junction end does not reproduce the germline sequence, and a read error may be involved. This sequence joins TRBV7-9 and TRBJ2-3, with 10 bases matching TRBD2. Germline values: CDR1 SEHNR, CDR2 FQNEAQ (reference sequence). This CDR3 is built from 16 residues. CDR3 region: CSSSLISGGAPDTQYF. The CDR3 nucleotides read TGTTCCAGCAGCTTAATCAGCGGGGGGGCCCCAGATACGCAGTATTTT.

CDR3 coding DNA: TGTGCCAGCAGCTCGCAGGGGGTATTGCCCTACAATGAGCAGTTCTTC. Translation gives CASSSQGVLPYNEQFF. The chain recombines TRBV5-4 with TRBJ2-1, with 7 positions matching TRBD1. This CDR3 spans 16 amino acids. Germline V gene lookup returns CDR1 SGHNT and CDR2 YYREEE (reference sequence). J was trimmed by 2 bases and V by 3 bases; bases with no gene match: 8.

V is TRBV9 and J is TRBJ1-1, with 8 bases identical to TRBD1. The CDR3 covers 15 residues. Losses at the gene ends were 0 bases for V and 1 base for J; bases not matched to a gene: 2. The germline CDR1 and CDR2 sequences are SGDLS and YYNGEE. Here the CDR3 DNA reads TGTGCCAGCAGCGTAGGCAGGGGGCAGAACACTGAAGCTTTCTTT. Encoded protein: CASSVGRGQNTEAFF. The variable domain in full, completed from reference TRBV9 and TRBJ1-1, reads DSGVTQTPKHLITATGQRVTLRCSPRSGDLSVYWYQQSLDQGLQFLIQYYNGEERAKGNILERFSAQQFPDLHSELNLSSLELGDSALYFCASSVGRGQNTEAFFGQGTRLTVV.

The chain joins TRBV27 to TRBJ2-7, with a possible D match to TRBD2 (5 bases). The V end was cut by 5 bases, the J end by 4 bases, with 18 bases between. Per the germline V gene, CDR1 is MNHEY and CDR2 is SMNVEV (reference sequence). The CDR3 has 15 amino acids. The chain's CDR3 is CASSVTSGSRYEQYF. In DNA form, the CDR3 reads TGTGCCAGCAGTGTCACCTCGGGGAGTAGGTACGAGCAGTACTTC.

The V call is TRBV7-9, the J call TRBJ2-1; 16 nucleotides match TRBD2. Germline CDR1 reads SEHNR; CDR2 reads FQNEAQ (reference sequence). The J segment lost 4 bases and the V segment lost 6 bases, leaving 9 bases of the junction unmatched. This CDR3 region has 18 residues. The CDR3 bases are TGTGCCAGCAGGGGACTAGCGGGAGGGGAGGGGATATACAATGAGCAGTTCTTC. It is translated as CASRGLAGGEGIYNEQFF.

The V call is TRBV10-3, the J call TRBJ1-5, with 10 bases identical to TRBD1. Per germline, CDR1 ENHRY and CDR2 SYGVKD. The CDR3 is 16 amino acids. Trimming cost V 6 bases and J 0 bases; bases outside gene matches: 5. The CDR3 spells CAISGTGAYSNQPQHF. The CDR3 bases are TGTGCCATCAGCGGGACAGGGGCCTATAGCAATCAGCCCCAGCATTTT.